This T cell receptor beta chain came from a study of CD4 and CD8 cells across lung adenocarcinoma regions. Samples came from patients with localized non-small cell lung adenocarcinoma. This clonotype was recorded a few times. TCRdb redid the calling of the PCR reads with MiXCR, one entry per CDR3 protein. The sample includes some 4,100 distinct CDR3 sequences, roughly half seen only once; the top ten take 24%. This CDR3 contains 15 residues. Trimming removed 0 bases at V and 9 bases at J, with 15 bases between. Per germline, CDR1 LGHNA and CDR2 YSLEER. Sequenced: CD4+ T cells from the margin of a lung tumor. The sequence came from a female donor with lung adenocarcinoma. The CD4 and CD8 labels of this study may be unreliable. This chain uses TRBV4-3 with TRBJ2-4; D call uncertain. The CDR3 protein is CASSQESGVGGIQYF. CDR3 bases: TGCGCCAGCAGCCAAGAATCTGGGGTCGGCGGCATTCAGTACTTC.